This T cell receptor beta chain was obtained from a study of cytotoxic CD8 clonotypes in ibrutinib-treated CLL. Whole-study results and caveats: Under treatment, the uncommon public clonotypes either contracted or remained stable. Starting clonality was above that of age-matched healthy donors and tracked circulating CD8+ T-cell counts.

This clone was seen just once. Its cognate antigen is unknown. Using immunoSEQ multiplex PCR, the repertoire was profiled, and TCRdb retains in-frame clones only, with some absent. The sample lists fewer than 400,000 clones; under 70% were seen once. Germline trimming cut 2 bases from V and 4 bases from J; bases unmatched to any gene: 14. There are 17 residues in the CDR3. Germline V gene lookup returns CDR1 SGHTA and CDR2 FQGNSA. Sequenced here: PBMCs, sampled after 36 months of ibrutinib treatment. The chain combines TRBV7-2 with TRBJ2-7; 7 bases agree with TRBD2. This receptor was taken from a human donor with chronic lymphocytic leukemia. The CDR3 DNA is TGTGCCAGCAGCTTAAAGGTCGGCGGGAGCAAGCAGTACGAGCAGTACTTC. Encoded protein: CASSLKVGGSKQYEQYF.